This T cell receptor (beta chain) is from a study of shared clonotypes between healthy human individuals. Study observations and caveats: A generally larger estimated richness was seen in naive subsets than in memory subsets. Rarefaction curves obtained for sorted subsets showed sequencing incomplete despite large depth.

For this clone: As yet, its antigen is unknown.

Here immunoSEQ multiplex PCR was the method, and the copy in TCRdb shows in-frame clones only, minus some. The data hold roughly 1 million clones, with about 70% observed a single time. The CDR3 runs to 12 residues. The V end lost 2 bases, the J end lost 5 bases, and 4 bases lay between the germline ends. Germline V gives CDR1 LNHDA, CDR2 SQIVND (reference sequence). The V and J genes are TRBV19 and TRBJ2-1; D unclear. Specimen: memory CD4+ T cells sorted from blood. As to subset: CD45RA-negative fraction. The receptor's source is a man aged 18-30 years in good health. The CDR3 sequence is CASSILNNEQFF. The CDR3 region has the DNA TGTGCCAGTAGTATACTGAACAATGAGCAGTTCTTC.